The T cell receptor (beta chain) described here comes from a study of cytomegalovirus exposure and HLA in healthy donors. The study, taken as a whole, reports: Serostatus for CMV was the only available immune exposure information. In a later analysis, parvovirus B19, influenza, CMV and Epstein-Barr virus appeared linked to several top co-occurrence clusters. Presence/absence analyses rested on an assumption that sequencing depth was roughly uniform across donors.

PCR involved 60 Vbeta and 13 Jbeta primers. Sequencing was performed with immunoSEQ multiplex PCR; in TCRdb, only in-frame clones are kept and a portion is missing. The specimen's table records 100,000 to 150,000 clones. Trimming cost V 2 bases and J 11 bases; bases outside gene matches: 7. The CDR3 length is 13 residues. The germline V gene encodes CDR1 MNHEY and CDR2 SMNVEV (reference sequence). Healthy bone marrow donors formed the donor group. For this clone: Its specificity is unknown.

The origin of this receptor is a man between 18 and 35 years old in good health and CMV-seronegative. Sequencing input: PBMCs. V and J are TRBV27 and TRBJ1-1, with TRBD1 matching over 8 bases. CDR3 sequence (DNA): TGTGCCAGCAGTTTACTGGTGACAGGGGAGGCTTTCTTT. Translation: CASSLLVTGEAFF.